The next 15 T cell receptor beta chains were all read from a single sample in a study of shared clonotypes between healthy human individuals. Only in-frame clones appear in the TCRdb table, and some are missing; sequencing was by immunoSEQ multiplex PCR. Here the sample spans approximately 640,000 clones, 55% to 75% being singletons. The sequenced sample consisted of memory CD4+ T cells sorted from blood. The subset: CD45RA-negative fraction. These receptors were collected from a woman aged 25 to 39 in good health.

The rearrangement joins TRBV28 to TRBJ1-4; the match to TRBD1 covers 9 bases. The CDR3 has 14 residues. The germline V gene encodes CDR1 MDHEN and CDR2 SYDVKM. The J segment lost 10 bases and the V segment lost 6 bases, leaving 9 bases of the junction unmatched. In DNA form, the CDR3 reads TGTGCCAGCAGAACGGACAGGGGTTTAGGAAAACTGTTTTTT. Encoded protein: CASRTDRGLGKLFF.

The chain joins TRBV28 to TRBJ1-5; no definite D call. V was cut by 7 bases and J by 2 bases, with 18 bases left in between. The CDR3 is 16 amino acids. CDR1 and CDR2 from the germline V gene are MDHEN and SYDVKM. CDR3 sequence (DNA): TGTGCCAGCACTTCCTACGGGTTAAGGGGCAATCAGCCCCAGCATTTT. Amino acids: CASTSYGLRGNQPQHF.

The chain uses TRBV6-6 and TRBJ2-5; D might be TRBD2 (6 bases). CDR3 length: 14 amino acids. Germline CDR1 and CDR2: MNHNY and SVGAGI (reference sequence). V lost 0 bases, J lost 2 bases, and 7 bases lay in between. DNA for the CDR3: TGTGCCAGCAGTTACTCGCGGGAACAAGAGACCCAGTACTTC. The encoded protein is CASSYSREQETQYF.

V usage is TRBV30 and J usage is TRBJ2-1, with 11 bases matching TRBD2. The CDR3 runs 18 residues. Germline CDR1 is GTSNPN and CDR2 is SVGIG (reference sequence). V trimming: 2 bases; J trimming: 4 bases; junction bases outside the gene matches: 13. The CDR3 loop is CAWSSPSGRRSRYNEQFF. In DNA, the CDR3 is TGTGCCTGGAGTTCCCCTAGCGGGAGGCGTTCCAGATACAATGAGCAGTTCTTC. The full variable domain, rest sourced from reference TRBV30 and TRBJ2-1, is SQTIHQWPATLVQPVGSPLSLECTVEGTSNPNLYWYRQAAGRGLQLLFYSVGIGQISSEVPQNLSASRPQDRQFILSSKKLLLSDSGFYLCAWSSPSGRRSRYNEQFFGPGTRLTVL.

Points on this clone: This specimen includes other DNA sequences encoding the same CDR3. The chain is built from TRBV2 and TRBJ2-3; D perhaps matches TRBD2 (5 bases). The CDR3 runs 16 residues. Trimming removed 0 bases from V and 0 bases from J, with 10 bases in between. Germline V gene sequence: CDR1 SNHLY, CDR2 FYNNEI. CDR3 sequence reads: CASSEASAGSTDTQYF. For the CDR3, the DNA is TGTGCCAGCAGTGAAGCGTCGGCGGGTAGCACAGATACGCAGTATTTT.

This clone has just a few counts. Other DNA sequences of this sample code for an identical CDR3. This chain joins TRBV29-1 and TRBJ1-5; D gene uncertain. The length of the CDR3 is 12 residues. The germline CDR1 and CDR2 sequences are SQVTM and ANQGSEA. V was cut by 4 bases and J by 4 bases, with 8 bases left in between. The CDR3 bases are TGCAGCGTTGGTGGGCGGAATCAGCCCCAGCATTTT. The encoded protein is CSVGGRNQPQHF.

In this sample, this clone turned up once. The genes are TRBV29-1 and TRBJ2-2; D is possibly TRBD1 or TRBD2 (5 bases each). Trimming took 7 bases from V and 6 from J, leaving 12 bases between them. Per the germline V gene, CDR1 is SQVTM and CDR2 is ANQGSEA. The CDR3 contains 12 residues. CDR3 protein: CSAPGPAGELFF. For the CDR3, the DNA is TGCAGCGCTCCGGGGCCGGCCGGGGAGCTGTTTTTT.

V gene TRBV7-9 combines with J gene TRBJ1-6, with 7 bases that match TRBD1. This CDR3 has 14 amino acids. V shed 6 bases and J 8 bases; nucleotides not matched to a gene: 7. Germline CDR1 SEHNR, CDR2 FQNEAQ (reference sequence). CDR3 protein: CASSSTGAHSPLHF. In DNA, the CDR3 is TGTGCCAGCAGTTCTACAGGGGCGCATTCACCCCTCCACTTT.

CDR3 DNA: TGTGCCATCAGTGTGGCCCCGGGGAGGGGCTCTGGAAACACCATATATTTT. Translated: CAISVAPGRGSGNTIYF. V usage is TRBV10-3 and J usage is TRBJ1-3, with a possible D match to TRBD1 (5 bases). V lost 4 bases and J 0 bases, leaving 16 bases between the germline ends. The CDR3 length is 17 residues. CDR1 is ENHRY, CDR2 SYGVKD, per germline.

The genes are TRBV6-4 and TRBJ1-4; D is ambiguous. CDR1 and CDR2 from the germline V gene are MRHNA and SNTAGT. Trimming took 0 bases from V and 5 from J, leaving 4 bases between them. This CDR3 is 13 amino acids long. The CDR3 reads CASSDSANEKLFF. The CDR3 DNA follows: TGTGCCAGCAGTGACTCGGCGAATGAAAAACTGTTTTTT.

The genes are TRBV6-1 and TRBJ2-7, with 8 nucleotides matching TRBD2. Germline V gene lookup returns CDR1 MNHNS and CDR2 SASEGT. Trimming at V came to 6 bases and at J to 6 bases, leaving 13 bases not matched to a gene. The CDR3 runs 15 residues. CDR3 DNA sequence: TGTGCCAGCAGCGACACCGGACTAGCCGCGATCGAGCAGTACTTC. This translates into CASSDTGLAAIEQYF.

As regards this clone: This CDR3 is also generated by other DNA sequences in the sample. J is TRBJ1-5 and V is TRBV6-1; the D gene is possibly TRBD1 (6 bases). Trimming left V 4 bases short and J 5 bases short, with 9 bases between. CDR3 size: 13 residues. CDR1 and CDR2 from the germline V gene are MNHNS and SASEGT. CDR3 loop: CASSGTDYQPQHF. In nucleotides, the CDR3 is TGTGCCAGCAGTGGGACAGATTATCAGCCCCAGCATTTT.

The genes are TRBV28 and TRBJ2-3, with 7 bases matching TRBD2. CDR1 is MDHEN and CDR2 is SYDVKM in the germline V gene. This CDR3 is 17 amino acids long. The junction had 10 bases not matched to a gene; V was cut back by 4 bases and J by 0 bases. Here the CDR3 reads CASSSPMGGASTDTQYF. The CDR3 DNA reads TGTGCCAGCAGTTCCCCGATGGGAGGGGCAAGCACAGATACGCAGTATTTT.

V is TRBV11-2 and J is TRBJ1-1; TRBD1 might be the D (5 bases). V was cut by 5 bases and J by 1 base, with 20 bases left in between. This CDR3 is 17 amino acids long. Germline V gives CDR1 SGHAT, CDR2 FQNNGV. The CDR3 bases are TGTGCCAGCAGCACTAACACCTGGGGCAGGCGGAACACTGAAGCTTTCTTT. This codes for CASSTNTWGRRNTEAFF.

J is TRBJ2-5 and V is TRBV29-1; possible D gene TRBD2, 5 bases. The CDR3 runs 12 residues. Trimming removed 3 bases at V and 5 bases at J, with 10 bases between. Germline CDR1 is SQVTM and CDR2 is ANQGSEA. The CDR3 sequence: CSVEAPGETQYF. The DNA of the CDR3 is TGCAGCGTTGAGGCACCGGGGGAGACCCAGTACTTC.